This entry lists 5 T cell receptor beta chains sequenced from one sample in a study of blood T cell repertoires in COVID-19. Clones were read by immunoSEQ multiplex PCR, and TCRdb kept only the in-frame ones, dropping some. The sample yields 55,000 or so clones, more than 75% seen once. Specimen: peripheral blood. The receptor set was obtained from a man in his sixties with active or convalescent COVID-19.

The chain joins TRBV2 to TRBJ1-1; possible D gene TRBD1, 6 bases. CDR3 length: 16 amino acids. Germline-derived CDR1 and CDR2 are SNHLY and FYNNEI. Trimming removed 0 bases from V and 3 bases from J, with 14 bases in between. CDR3 bases: TGTGCCAGCAGTGAAGCGCTTCGGGCAGGGGACACTGAAGCTTTCTTT. It is translated as CASSEALRAGDTEAFF.

This rearrangement joins TRBV18 to TRBJ1-3; tentatively, D is TRBD1 (6 bases). This CDR3 is 16 amino acids long. Germline V gives CDR1 KGHSH, CDR2 LQKENI. V was shortened by 4 bases and J by 3 bases, with 16 bases between the two germline ends. The CDR3 DNA is TGTGCCAGCTCACAAACCGGACAGCCCGGTGGAAACACCATATATTTT. This gives the protein CASSQTGQPGGNTIYF.

The V gene is TRBV4-3, the J gene TRBJ1-1; 9 nucleotides line up with TRBD1. From germline, CDR1 is LGHNA and CDR2 YSLEER. The CDR3 has 14 residues. V lost 4 bases, J lost 4 bases, and 4 bases stayed unmatched. This CDR3 is CASSPGQGITEAFF. In DNA, the CDR3 is TGCGCCAGCAGCCCCGGACAGGGGATCACTGAAGCTTTCTTT.

The rearrangement uses TRBV7-9 and TRBJ1-5; 11 positions agree with TRBD1. Germline-derived CDR1 and CDR2 are SEHNR and FQNEAQ (reference sequence). The length of the CDR3 is 16 residues. J lost 7 bases, V lost 4 bases, and 9 bases had no gene match. DNA for the CDR3: TGTGCCAGCAGCTACTGGACAGGGGGCAGGGTACAGCCCCAGCATTTT. This encodes CASSYWTGGRVQPQHF.

The chain has TRBV4-3 and TRBJ2-4; 7 nucleotides agree with TRBD1. V shed 0 bases and J 0 bases; nucleotides not matched to a gene: 14. From germline, CDR1 is LGHNA and CDR2 YSLEER. This CDR3 has 20 amino acids. In DNA, the CDR3 is TGCGCCAGCAGCCAAGAAGGTCCCGGGACAGTGTCTAAAGCCAAAAACATTCAGTACTTC. It specifies CASSQEGPGTVSKAKNIQYF.